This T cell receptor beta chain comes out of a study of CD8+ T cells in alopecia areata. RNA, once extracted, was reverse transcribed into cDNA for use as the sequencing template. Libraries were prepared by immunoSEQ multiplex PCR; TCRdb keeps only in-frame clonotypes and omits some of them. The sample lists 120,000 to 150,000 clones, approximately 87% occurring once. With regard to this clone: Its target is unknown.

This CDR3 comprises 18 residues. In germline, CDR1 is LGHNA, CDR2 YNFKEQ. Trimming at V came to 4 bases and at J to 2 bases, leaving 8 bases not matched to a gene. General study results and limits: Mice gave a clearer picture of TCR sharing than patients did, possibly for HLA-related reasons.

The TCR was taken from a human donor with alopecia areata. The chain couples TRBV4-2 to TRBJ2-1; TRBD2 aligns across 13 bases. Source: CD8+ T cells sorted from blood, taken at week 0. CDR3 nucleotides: TGTGCCAGCAGCCGAGAGACTAGCGGGGGGCCTCCCTACAATGAGCAGTTCTTC. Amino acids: CASSRETSGGPPYNEQFF.